These 26 T cell receptor beta chains originate from one sample sequenced in a study of identical twins. A single record per CDR3 protein comes from TCRdb applying MiXCR to the 5' RACE reads. Of 450,000 or so distinct CDR3 sequences in the sample, roughly an eighth are singletons; the top ten hold approximately 1%. Separately, the same data were catalogued under a study of yellow fever vaccine responses in identical twins.

The sequenced material came from CD4+ T cells sorted from blood. These receptors came from a woman aged 18-29 years in good health.

Only a few counts were recorded for this clonotype. The chain links TRBV2 to TRBJ2-5; D perhaps matches TRBD1 (5 bases). V was trimmed by 7 bases and J by 4 bases, leaving 13 bases between them. Germline CDR1 SNHLY, CDR2 FYNNEI. The CDR3 is 13 amino acids. The CDR3 region is CASKPGSGETQYF. Here the CDR3 DNA reads TGTGCCAGCAAGCCAGGGTCAGGAGAGACCCAGTACTTC. The variable domain in full, completed from reference TRBV2 and TRBJ2-5, reads EPEVTQTPSHQVTQMGQEVILRCVPISNHLYFYWYRQILGQKVEFLVSFYNNEISEKSEIFDDQFSVERPDGSNFTLKIRSTKLEDSAMYFCASKPGSGETQYFGPGTRLLVL.

The chain couples TRBV10-1 to TRBJ2-4; 9 nucleotides agree with TRBD2. The CDR3 runs to 14 residues. Trimming took 0 bases from V and 8 from J; bases not matched to a gene: 2. In germline, CDR1 is WNHNN, CDR2 SYGVQD (reference sequence). This CDR3 is CASSESSGRYIQYF. The DNA for the CDR3 is TGCGCCAGCAGTGAGTCTAGCGGGAGATACATTCAGTACTTC.

The chain combines TRBV11-2 with TRBJ2-7; 7 bases align to TRBD2. J was trimmed by 2 bases and V by 7 bases; bases with no gene match: 11. CDR3 length: 15 amino acids. CDR1 SGHAT and CDR2 FQNNGV come from the germline V gene. The CDR3 loop reads CASNSMGDYTYEQYF. CDR3 nucleotide sequence: TGTGCCAGCAACTCAATGGGGGACTATACCTACGAGCAGTACTTC.

This clonotype occurred a few times. V and J are TRBV9 and TRBJ2-1, with D perhaps matching TRBD1 or TRBD2 (5 bases each). This CDR3 region has 16 residues. Germline V lookup: CDR1 SGDLS, CDR2 YYNGEE. The germline V and J ends were trimmed by 3 bases and 2 bases, with 15 bases remaining between them. For the CDR3, the DNA is TGTGCCAGCAGCGCCTCCGGGACGCGCGCCTACAATGAGCAGTTCTTC. This translates into CASSASGTRAYNEQFF.

This chain uses TRBV6-1 with TRBJ2-2, with TRBD1 as a possible D gene (6 bases). The CDR3 consists of 19 residues. The germline CDR1 and CDR2 sequences are MNHNS and SASEGT. Trimming took off 4 bases at V and 4 bases at J, with 25 bases between the two ends. CDR3 sequence (DNA): TGTGCCAGCAGTGTATGGGACGGCCACCCGCAGGGGAGCACCGGGGAGCTGTTTTTT. Translating gives CASSVWDGHPQGSTGELFF.

The V call is TRBV15, the J call TRBJ1-4; D might be TRBD1 (5 bases). The V end lost 0 bases, the J end lost 0 bases, and 11 bases lay between the germline ends. CDR1 and CDR2 from the germline V gene are LNHNV and YYDKDF (reference sequence). This CDR3 contains 17 residues. CDR3 sequence reads: CATSRDGALATNEKLFF. As DNA, the CDR3 is TGTGCCACCAGCAGAGATGGGGCGTTGGCAACTAATGAAAAACTGTTTTTT.

This chain joins TRBV20-1 and TRBJ2-5; D remains ambiguous. Per germline, CDR1 DFQATT and CDR2 SNEGSKA (reference sequence). The CDR3 extends over 14 amino acids. The V end lost 2 bases, the J end lost 5 bases, and 15 bases lay between the germline ends. This CDR3 reads CSARWAARVETQYF. DNA for the CDR3: TGCAGTGCTAGATGGGCGGCTAGAGTTGAGACCCAGTACTTC.

The J gene is TRBJ2-4, the V gene TRBV12-3 or TRBV12-4, with D possibly matching TRBD2 (5 bases). CDR3 length: 15 residues. Between the trimmed V and J ends, which lost 6 bases and 4 bases, there was a span of 16 bases. As DNA, the CDR3 is TGTGCCAGCAGGCGTCCGGGAACGCAAAAAAACATTCAGTACTTC. It encodes CASRRPGTQKNIQYF.

This rearrangement joins TRBV7-3 to TRBJ2-3; 8 bases fit TRBD1. V dropped 1 base and J dropped 6; count of bases not matched to a gene: 6. There are 15 residues in the CDR3. Germline-derived CDR1 and CDR2 are SGHTA and FQGTGA. The CDR3 region has the DNA TGTGCCAGCAGCTTAAGTCAGGGGGCCGTCGATACGCAGTATTTT. The encoded protein is CASSLSQGAVDTQYF. The variable domain in full, completed from reference TRBV7-3 and TRBJ2-3, reads GAGVSQTPSNKVTEKGKYVELRCDPISGHTALYWYRQSLGQGPEFLIYFQGTGAADDSGLPNDRFFAVRPEGSVSTLKIQRTERGDSAVYLCASSLSQGAVDTQYFGPGTRLTVL.

This clonotype was observed many times. The gene calls are TRBV6-6 and TRBJ2-7; no definite D call. V lost 2 bases, J lost 0 bases, and 5 bases lay in between. CDR3 size: 13 residues. Looked up from germline, CDR1 is MNHNY and CDR2 is SVGAGI (reference sequence). The CDR3 sequence: CASSYDGSYEQYF. Here the CDR3 DNA reads TGTGCCAGCAGTTACGACGGCTCCTACGAGCAGTACTTC.

The V and J genes are TRBV20-1 and TRBJ2-7, with 9 bases that match TRBD1. CDR1 and CDR2 (germline): DFQATT, SNEGSKA (reference sequence). Germline trimming cut 4 bases from V and 2 bases from J; bases unmatched to any gene: 9. This CDR3 spans 15 amino acids. In nucleotides, the CDR3 is TGCAGTGCTAAACCCTTGGACAGGGGAACCTACGAGCAGTACTTC. Protein sequence: CSAKPLDRGTYEQYF.

There are a few counts of this clonotype. The chain links TRBV7-2 to TRBJ2-4; a possible D gene is TRBD1 (6 bases). V was trimmed by 3 bases and J by 7 bases, leaving 10 bases between them. Per the germline V gene, CDR1 is SGHTA and CDR2 is FQGNSA. The CDR3 has 13 amino acids. CDR3: CASSFPGQNIQYF. The CDR3 DNA reads TGTGCCAGCAGCTTTCCCGGACAGAACATTCAGTACTTC.

The V and J genes are TRBV5-6 and TRBJ2-7; D ambiguous. This CDR3 spans 14 amino acids. Germline lookup yields CDR1 SGHDT and CDR2 YYEEEE. Trimming took 0 bases from V and 0 from J, leaving 7 bases between them. CDR3 nucleotide sequence: TGTGCCAGCAGCTTGGTTCAGAGCTCCTACGAGCAGTACTTC. It is translated as CASSLVQSSYEQYF.

There are many counts of this clonotype. The gene calls are TRBV29-1 and TRBJ1-2, with D possibly matching TRBD1 (6 bases). CDR3 length equals 12 residues. CDR1 is SQVTM and CDR2 is ANQGSEA in the germline V gene. V lost 4 bases, J lost 4 bases, and 10 bases lay in between. In DNA, the CDR3 is TGCAGCGTTGCAACAGGGACCTATGGCTACACCTTC. Its protein product is CSVATGTYGYTF.

This clonotype was detected a few times. The J gene is TRBJ2-1, the V gene TRBV24-1, with D tentatively TRBD2 (6 bases). Trimming cost V 9 bases and J 6 bases, with 11 bases left between them. The CDR3 is 12 residues long. Per the germline V gene, CDR1 is KGHDR and CDR2 is SFDVKD. CDR3 in amino acids: CATGGSRNEQFF. The CDR3 nucleotides are TGTGCCACCGGGGGGTCTCGCAATGAGCAGTTCTTC.

This clonotype was seen a handful of times. The chain is built from TRBV7-9 and TRBJ2-1; TRBD2 matches at 12 bases. Germline CDR1 and CDR2: SEHNR and FQNEAQ (reference sequence). V lost 2 bases and J lost 4; bases outside the gene matches: 3. CDR3 length equals 16 residues. The CDR3 sequence is CASSLTLAGGYNEQFF. CDR3 coding DNA: TGTGCCAGCAGCTTAACACTAGCGGGAGGTTACAATGAGCAGTTCTTC.

The J gene is TRBJ1-2, the V gene TRBV3-1; TRBD1 matches 7 bases. The length of the CDR3 is 14 residues. V lost 3 bases to trimming and J lost 6 bases; unmatched junction nucleotides: 7. Germline lookup yields CDR1 LGHDT and CDR2 YNNKEL (reference sequence). The CDR3 DNA reads TGTGCCAGCAGCCACGATGACAGGGACGATGGCTACACCTTC. Translating gives CASSHDDRDDGYTF. Full variable domain (remainder filled in from reference TRBV3-1 and TRBJ1-2): DTAVSQTPKYLVTQMGNDKSIKCEQNLGHDTMYWYKQDSKKFLKIMFSYNNKELIINETVPNRFSPKSPDKAHLNLHINSLELGDSAVYFCASSHDDRDDGYTFGSGTRLTVV.

The gene calls are TRBV14 and TRBJ2-1; 10 bases line up with TRBD2. This CDR3 comprises 14 residues. Germline assignment: CDR1 SGHDN and CDR2 FVKESK. The J segment lost 9 bases and the V segment lost 2 bases, leaving 4 bases of the junction unmatched. Written as DNA, the CDR3 is TGTGCCAGCAGCCAACTAGCGGGAGTAGGTGAGCAGTTCTTC. Amino acid sequence: CASSQLAGVGEQFF.

This clonotype was detected only a few times. V usage is TRBV28 and J usage is TRBJ2-2; no clear D gene. The V end lost 7 bases, the J end lost 6 bases, and 6 bases lay between the germline ends. Germline values: CDR1 MDHEN, CDR2 SYDVKM. The CDR3 totals 11 residues. For the CDR3, the DNA is TGTGCCAGCACCCAATCCGGGGAGCTGTTTTTT. Translating it yields CASTQSGELFF.

This clonotype was recorded a few times. CDR3 sequence: CAISELGAGQPQHF. The CDR3 bases are TGTGCCATCAGTGAGCTGGGGGCGGGTCAGCCCCAGCATTTT. The chain carries TRBV10-3 and TRBJ1-5; D might be TRBD1 (6 bases). Between the trimmed V and J ends, which lost 2 bases and 6 bases, there was a span of 11 bases. CDR1 ENHRY and CDR2 SYGVKD come from the germline V gene. The CDR3 consists of 14 residues.

This clonotype turned up a few times. The V call is TRBV30, the J call TRBJ2-2; D is ambiguous. V lost 8 bases to trimming and J lost 6 bases, with 10 bases between them. Germline CDR1 GTSNPN, CDR2 SVGIG (reference sequence). The CDR3 runs to 11 residues. CDR3 nucleotide sequence: TGTGCCATAAGGGCGGCCGGGGAGCTGTTTTTT. Translated, it gives CAIRAAGELFF.

This clonotype has just a few counts. V is TRBV7-8 and J is TRBJ2-7, with TRBD2 matching 7 bases. CDR1 and CDR2 (germline): SGHVS, FQNEAQ. The CDR3 runs 15 residues. J gave up 2 bases and V 1 base, and 5 bases lay outside the gene matches. The CDR3 protein is CASSLVAGSAYEQYF. DNA for the CDR3: TGTGCCAGCAGCTTAGTAGCGGGCTCAGCCTACGAGCAGTACTTC.

The sample holds a few counts of this clonotype. The chain couples TRBV20-1 to TRBJ2-5, with D unclear. The V gene lost 3 bases and the J gene lost 1 base, with 12 bases spanning the gap. CDR1 and CDR2 (germline): DFQATT, SNEGSKA (reference sequence). CDR3 length: 14 residues. The CDR3 sequence: CSASSPSSQETQYF. CDR3 nucleotides: TGCAGTGCTAGCTCGCCTAGTAGCCAAGAGACCCAGTACTTC.

CDR3 in amino acids: CASSLRLLAYTDTQYF. The CDR3 coding sequence is TGTGCCAGCAGCCTCCGACTGCTAGCCTACACAGATACGCAGTATTTT. This chain connects TRBV5-5 to TRBJ2-3; possibly TRBD2 for D (5 bases). The CDR3 contains 16 residues. V lost 4 bases to trimming and J lost 2 bases, with 17 bases between them. Germline V gene lookup returns CDR1 SGHKS and CDR2 YYEKEE (reference sequence).

The CDR3 region is CSVLDGTYEQYF. CDR3 nucleotides: TGCAGCGTACTTGACGGGACCTACGAGCAGTACTTC. This chain joins TRBV29-1 and TRBJ2-7; weak D call: TRBD2 (5 bases). Trimming took 6 bases from V and 2 from J, leaving 11 bases between them. This CDR3 contains 12 residues. CDR1 is SQVTM and CDR2 is ANQGSEA in the germline V gene.

This clonotype was detected only a few times. The chain links TRBV4-2 to TRBJ1-2; perhaps TRBD1 as D (5 bases). CDR1 LGHNA and CDR2 YNFKEQ come from the germline V gene. The CDR3 has 14 residues. Trimming left V 2 bases short and J 4 bases short, with 11 bases between. For the CDR3, the DNA is TGTGCCAGCAGCCAATTGGGGGGATCCTATGGCTACACCTTC. This translates into CASSQLGGSYGYTF.